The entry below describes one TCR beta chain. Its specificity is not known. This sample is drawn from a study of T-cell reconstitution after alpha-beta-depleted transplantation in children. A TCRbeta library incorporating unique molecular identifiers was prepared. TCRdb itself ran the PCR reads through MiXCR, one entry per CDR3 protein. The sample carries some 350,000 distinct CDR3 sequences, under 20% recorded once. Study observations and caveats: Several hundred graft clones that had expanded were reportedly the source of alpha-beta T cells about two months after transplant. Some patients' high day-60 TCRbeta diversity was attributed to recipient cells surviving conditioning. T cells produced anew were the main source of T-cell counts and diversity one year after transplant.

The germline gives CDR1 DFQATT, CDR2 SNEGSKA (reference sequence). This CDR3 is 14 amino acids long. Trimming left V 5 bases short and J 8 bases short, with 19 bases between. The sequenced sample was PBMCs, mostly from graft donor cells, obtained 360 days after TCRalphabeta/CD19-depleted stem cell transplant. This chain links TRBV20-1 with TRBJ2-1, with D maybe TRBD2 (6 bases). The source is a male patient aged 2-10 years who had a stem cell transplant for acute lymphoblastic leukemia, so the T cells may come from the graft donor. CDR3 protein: CSAPPAGIWDEQFF. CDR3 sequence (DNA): TGCAGTGCTCCCCCCGCGGGGATTTGGGATGAGCAGTTCTTC.